This T cell receptor (beta chain) was profiled in a study of human T cells and chemical hapten exposure. With 7 bases clipped from V and 0 bases from J, the junction kept 6 bases outside the gene matches. This CDR3 comprises 14 residues. The germline V gene has CDR1 SQVTM and CDR2 ANQGSEA. MiXCR was run by TCRdb on the RACE reads, yielding one entry per CDR3 protein. This repertoire shows 35,000 or so distinct CDR3 sequences, approximately 10% found once; its top ten account for 25% to 35%. As for time point: pre-sensitization, week 0. Indicated treatment: therapeutic diphenylcyclopropenone sensitization with weekly scalp DPC. Total RNA was isolated from whole blood that had not been fractionated.

The TCR comes from a man in his fifties with alopecia areata. Some clones in this sample may be carry-over from other donors' samples. The V call is TRBV29-1, the J call TRBJ2-1; 7 positions match TRBD2. Here the sequenced sample was whole blood, taken in connection with sensitization to the hapten diphenylcyclopropenone (DPC). The CDR3: CSASSGASYNEQFF. CDR3 nucleotides: TGCAGCGCTTCCAGCGGGGCCTCCTACAATGAGCAGTTCTTC.